This T cell receptor (beta chain) was captured in a study of vaccination and CD4 T cells after COVID-19. The CDR3 loop spans 16 amino acids. The germline V and J ends were trimmed by 2 bases and 2 bases, with 12 bases remaining between them. In germline, CDR1 is MNHEY, CDR2 SVGAGI. Treatment in this sample: approximately 9-day PBMC culture with coronavirus spike peptide pools or control peptides (ViraFEST assay). A note on this clonotype: The antigen is not known.

Sequence data for DNA of cultured CD4+ T cells were generated by the Oncomine TCR Beta short-read assay. A single record per CDR3 protein comes from TCRdb applying MiXCR to the PCR reads. The sample has approximately 9,900 distinct CDR3 sequences; 51% are singletons. Sequencing was carried out using CD4+ T cells from blood, cultured in vitro. The receptor comes from a human donor who had recovered from COVID-19. The chain joins TRBV6-5 to TRBJ2-2, with D maybe TRBD1 (5 bases). The CDR3 coding sequence is TGTGCCAGCAGTTACCCTGGACATAGTAACACCGGGGAGCTGTTTTTT. It is translated as CASSYPGHSNTGELFF.